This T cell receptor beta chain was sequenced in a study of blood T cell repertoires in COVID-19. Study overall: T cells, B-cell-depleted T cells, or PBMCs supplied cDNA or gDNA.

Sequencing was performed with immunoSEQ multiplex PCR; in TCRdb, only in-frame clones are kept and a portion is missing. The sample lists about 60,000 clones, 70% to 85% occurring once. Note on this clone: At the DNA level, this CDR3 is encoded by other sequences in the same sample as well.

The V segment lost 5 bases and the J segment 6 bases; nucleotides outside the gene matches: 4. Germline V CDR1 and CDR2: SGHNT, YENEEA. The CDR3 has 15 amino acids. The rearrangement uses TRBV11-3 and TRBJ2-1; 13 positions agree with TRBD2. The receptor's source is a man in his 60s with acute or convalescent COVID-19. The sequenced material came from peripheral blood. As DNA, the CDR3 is TGTGCCAGCAGCCCCGGGACTAGCGGGGCCAATGAGCAGTTCTTC. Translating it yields CASSPGTSGANEQFF.